This T cell receptor (beta chain) was captured in a study of technical replicates of blood from several donors. The V gene's germline CDR1 is LNHDA and CDR2 SQIVND (reference sequence). The V end was cut by 4 bases, the J end by 10 bases, with 14 bases between. The CDR3 sequence is 13 residues long. Method: immunoSEQ multiplex PCR; TCRdb's copy keeps in-frame clones and lacks some. The data show around 100,000 clones, approximately 96% seen once. This receptor was identified in a human donor in good health. What was sequenced was T cells isolated from PBMCs. J is TRBJ2-1 and V is TRBV19, with D possibly TRBD2 on 6 matching bases. CDR3 in amino acids: CASSTLGGSEQFF. The CDR3 DNA is TGTGCCAGTAGTACCCTGGGGGGTAGCGAGCAGTTCTTC.